This is a list of T cell receptor beta chains from one sample in a study of T-cell reconstitution after alpha-beta-depleted transplantation in children. Each CDR3 protein gets one entry after TCRdb re-called the PCR reads with MiXCR. The repertoire has approximately 170,000 distinct CDR3 sequences, around 10% of them found once; the top ten carry about 13%. The sample here was PBMCs, taken before TCRalphabeta/CD19-depleted stem cell transplant. Receptors were obtained from a boy aged 2 to 10 with acute myeloid leukemia, due to receive a stem cell transplant. The conserved cysteine and the conserved F or W are not part of the CDR3 here.

v_call,j_call,cdr3_aa
TRBV7-3,TRBJ2-7,ASSLTGGSYEQY
TRBV20-1,TRBJ2-7,SARKTGGLPYEQY
TRBV6-2/TRBV6-3,TRBJ1-5,ASTPGGAQPQH
TRBV20-1,TRBJ2-7,SAQAAGYEQY
TRBV24-1,TRBJ2-1,ATSDLASGGRARYNEQF
TRBV28,TRBJ1-5,ASSPDRDVNQPQH
TRBV7-2,TRBJ2-1,ASSLDPGGQF
TRBV11-2,TRBJ2-1,ASRLWGTSSYNEQF
TRBV27,TRBJ2-1,ASRDQGGDWYEQF
TRBV9,TRBJ2-1,ASSERDWVYNEQF
TRBV5-1,TRBJ1-1,ASSPWTGGTEAF
TRBV5-1,TRBJ1-1,ASSLTGGGTEAF
TRBV19,TRBJ2-2,ATLRLAGTGELF
TRBV14,TRBJ2-4,ASSQSPGLAGVLFKNIQY
TRBV7-9,TRBJ2-1,ASSGKREGLNEQF
TRBV5-5,TRBJ1-3,ASSPQGSGNTIY
TRBV5-5,TRBJ2-3,ASSFQTSADTQY
TRBV4-2,TRBJ2-6,ASTTMGGSGANVLT
TRBV6-5,TRBJ2-5,ASTADQETQY
TRBV7-2,TRBJ1-5,ASSLTGTGDPYSNQPQH
TRBV7-2,TRBJ1-1,ASSSIAGMKVTEAF
TRBV3-1,TRBJ2-5,ASSPQGVGRVTETQY
TRBV24-1,TRBJ1-5,ATSDFGRDSNQPQH
TRBV10-2,TRBJ2-3,ASRGGSVRTDTQY
TRBV20-1,TRBJ1-4,SARAPFGPKATNEKLF
TRBV5-1,TRBJ2-5,ASSLGGMGQETQY
TRBV7-8,TRBJ1-6,ASSLGPQGLNSPLH
TRBV7-9,TRBJ2-5,ASSFPDNQETQY
TRBV6-4,TRBJ2-2,ASSDGTSSGELF
TRBV12-3/TRBV12-4,TRBJ2-1,ASRRGGSSYNEQF
TRBV27,TRBJ2-6,ASSSRTGYSGANVLT
TRBV10-2,TRBJ1-6,ASSEYRENSPLH
TRBV27,TRBJ2-5,ASSLGEFFQETQY
TRBV12-3/TRBV12-4,TRBJ2-5,ASSFNSQETQY
TRBV11-2,TRBJ2-5,ASSFAGEEGQY
TRBV11-2,TRBJ1-6,ASSSSKNSPLH
TRBV9,TRBJ2-7,ASSPSPDFYEQY
TRBV29-1,TRBJ2-2,SVDQGSVGELF
TRBV9,TRBJ2-2,ASSVRGQGNTGELF
TRBV7-8,TRBJ2-3,ASSLGMGTPITDTQY
TRBV27,TRBJ2-1,ASSQRTVYNEQF